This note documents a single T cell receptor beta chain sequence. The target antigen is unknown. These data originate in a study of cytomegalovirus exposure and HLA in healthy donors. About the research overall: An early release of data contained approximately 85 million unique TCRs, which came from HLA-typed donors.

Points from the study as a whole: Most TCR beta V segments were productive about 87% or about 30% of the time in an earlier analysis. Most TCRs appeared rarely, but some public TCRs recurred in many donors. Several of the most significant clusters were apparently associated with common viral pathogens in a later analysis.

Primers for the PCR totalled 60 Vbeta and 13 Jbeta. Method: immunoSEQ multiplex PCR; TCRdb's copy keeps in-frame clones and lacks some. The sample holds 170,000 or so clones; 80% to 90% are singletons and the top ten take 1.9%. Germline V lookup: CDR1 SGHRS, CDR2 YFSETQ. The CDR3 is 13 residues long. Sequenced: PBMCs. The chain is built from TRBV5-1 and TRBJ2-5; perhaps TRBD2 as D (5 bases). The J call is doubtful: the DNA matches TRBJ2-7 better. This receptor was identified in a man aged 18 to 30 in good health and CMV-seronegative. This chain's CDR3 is CASSPTRAHEQYF. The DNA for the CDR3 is TGCGCCAGCAGCCCGACGCGGGCCCACGAGCAGTACTTC.